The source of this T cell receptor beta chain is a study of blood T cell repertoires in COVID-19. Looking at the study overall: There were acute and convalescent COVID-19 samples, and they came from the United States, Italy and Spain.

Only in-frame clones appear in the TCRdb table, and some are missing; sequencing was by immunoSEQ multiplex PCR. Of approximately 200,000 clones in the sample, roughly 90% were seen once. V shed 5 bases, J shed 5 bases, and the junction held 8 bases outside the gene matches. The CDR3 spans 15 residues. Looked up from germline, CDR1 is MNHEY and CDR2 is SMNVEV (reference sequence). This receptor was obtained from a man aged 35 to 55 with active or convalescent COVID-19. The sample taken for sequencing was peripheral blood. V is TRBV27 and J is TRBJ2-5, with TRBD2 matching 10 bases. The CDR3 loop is CASSPTWTSGETQYF. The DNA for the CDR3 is TGTGCCAGCAGTCCAACTTGGACTAGCGGCGAGACCCAGTACTTC.